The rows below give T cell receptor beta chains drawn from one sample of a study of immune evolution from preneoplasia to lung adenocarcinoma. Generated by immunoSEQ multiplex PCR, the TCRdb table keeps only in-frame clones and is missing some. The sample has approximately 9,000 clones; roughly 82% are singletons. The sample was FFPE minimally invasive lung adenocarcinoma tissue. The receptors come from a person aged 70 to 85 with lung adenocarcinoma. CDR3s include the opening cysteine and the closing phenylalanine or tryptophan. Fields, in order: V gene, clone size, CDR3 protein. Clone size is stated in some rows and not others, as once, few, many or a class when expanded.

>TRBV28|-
CASSLSYSPLHF
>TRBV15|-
CATSRGGTGRTEAFF
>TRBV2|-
CASRKLTPSGPYNEQFF
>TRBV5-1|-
CASSLAGPSGETQYF
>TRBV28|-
CASSLVQGGPGELFF
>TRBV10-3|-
CAISEEQERRGYTF
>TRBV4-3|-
CASSQVKGTPLHF
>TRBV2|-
CASRYRTGAAFF
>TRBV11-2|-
CASSPITGRTGVGYTF
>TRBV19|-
CASSIEQGTGELFF
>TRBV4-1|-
CASSPPPGYTNTEAFF
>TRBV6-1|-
CASSDPAYSYEQYF
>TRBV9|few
CASSVDEGEQFF
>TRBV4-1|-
CASSQGQGALSPLHF
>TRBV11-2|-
CASSLDETSADTQYF
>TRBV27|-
CASSLFSTGELFF
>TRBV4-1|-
CASSQGGLAGGRGSSYEQYF
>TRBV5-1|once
CASSLEFGSEAFF
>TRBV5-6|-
CASSSGQLATDTQYF
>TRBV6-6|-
CASFDRYTEAFF
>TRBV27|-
CASSRRLAGGSYNEQFF
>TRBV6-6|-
CASSSTGIYGYTF
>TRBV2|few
CASSRRTAYEQYF
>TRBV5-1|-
CASSFTPQETQYF
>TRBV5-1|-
CASSPYQGAYSPLHF
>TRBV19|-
CASSSWNAYEQYF
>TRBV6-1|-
CASRGGSSYNSPLHF
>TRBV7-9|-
CASSPGIRYEQYF
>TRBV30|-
CACWFGSEKLFF
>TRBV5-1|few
CASGVAGGTGELFF
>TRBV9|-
CASSPTPQGMTSGRAYEQYF
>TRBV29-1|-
CSARGGGASYEQYF
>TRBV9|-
CASSVDAGGEYEQYF
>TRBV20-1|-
CSASNGYTF
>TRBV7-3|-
CASSLTLGDRELLVF
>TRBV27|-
CASSNVYNSPLHF
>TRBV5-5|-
CASSLRLDYGTEAFF
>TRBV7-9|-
CASSSPGQQETQYF
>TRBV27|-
CASFPRRGLNTEAFF
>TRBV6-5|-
CASRTGTGQNQPQHF
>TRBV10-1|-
CASGGLADYEQYF
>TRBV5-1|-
CASSLVAGDRGRETQYF
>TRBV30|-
CAFQTGGGETQYF
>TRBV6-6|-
CASSYREKETQYF
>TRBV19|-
CASSITFSYEQYF
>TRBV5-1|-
CASQQGSSGNTIYF
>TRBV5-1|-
CASSLTQGQGAFF
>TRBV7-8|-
CASSLFVMAGVSYNEQFF
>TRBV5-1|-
CASSGGVRGQETQYF
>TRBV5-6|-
CASSLYLAGVLNTEAFF
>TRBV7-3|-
CASRPGATNTGELFF
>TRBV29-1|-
CSVQTSGAGEQFF
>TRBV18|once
CASSPPMNTGELFF
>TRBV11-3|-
CASSLRAGQETQYF